The 6 T cell receptor beta chains below all came from one sample that was sequenced in a study of read filtering for tumor transcriptome and immune sequencing. The library was built from around 0.4 ug RNA with molecular barcoded adaptors for alpha/delta and beta/gamma chains. TCRdb fed the reads into MiXCR, producing one record per CDR3 protein. The sample has about 46,000 distinct CDR3 sequences, roughly 20% seen once. Sequenced input: a population of CD138-negative cells sorted from bone marrow. The source of these receptors is a donor aged 40 or older with multiple myeloma.

This clonotype has ten or more counts. CDR3 region: CSVDTPSSYNEQFF. The CDR3 DNA sequence: TGCAGCGTTGATACCCCAAGCTCCTACAATGAGCAGTTCTTC. V gene TRBV29-1 combines with J gene TRBJ2-1; D unresolved. V lost 3 bases to trimming and J lost 0 bases, with 9 bases between them. There are 14 residues in the CDR3. CDR1 and CDR2 from the germline V gene are SQVTM and ANQGSEA.

The chain recombines TRBV25-1 with TRBJ2-3; 12 bases match TRBD2. Germline V gene lookup returns CDR1 MGHDK and CDR2 SYGVNS. The length of the CDR3 is 16 residues. The trim removed 11 bases at V and 0 bases at J, leaving 9 bases unmatched. This CDR3 reads CASRGGTSGSTDTQYF. The CDR3 coding sequence is TGTGCCTCAAGGGGAGGGACTAGCGGGAGCACAGATACGCAGTATTTT.

As for this clonotype: With a much larger clone just one base away, this may be a read error. The chain employs TRBV9 and TRBJ1-1, with a tentative D call TRBD1 (5 bases). This CDR3 is 15 amino acids long. Germline assignment: CDR1 SGDLS and CDR2 YYNGEE. With 0 bases removed from V and 5 bases from J, the gap between germline ends came to 14 bases. CDR3 nucleotide sequence: TGTGCCAGCAGCGTAGCCCCCTCGACAGTAACTGAAGCTTTCTTT. Amino acid sequence: CASSVAPSTVTEAFF.

This clonotype was recorded at least ten times. The rearrangement uses TRBV18 and TRBJ1-3; unclear D gene. The CDR3 sequence is 16 residues long. Germline CDR1 is KGHSH and CDR2 is LQKENI. V was cut by 0 bases and J by 0 bases, with 9 bases left in between. CDR3 in DNA: TGTGCCAGCTCACCACCATCAGTCATCTCTGGAAACACCATATATTTT. It codes for CASSPPSVISGNTIYF. Supplemented by reference TRBV18 and TRBJ1-3, the full variable domain reads NAGVMQNPRHLVRRRGQEARLRCSPMKGHSHVYWYRQLPEEGLKFMVYLQKENIIDESGMPKERFSAEFPKEGPSILRIQQVVRGDSAAYFCASSPPSVISGNTIYFGEGSWLTVV.

This chain links TRBV12-3 or TRBV12-4 with TRBJ2-1, with 11 nucleotides matching TRBD2. The CDR3 contains 15 residues. Unmatched junction bases numbered 11, after V lost 8 bases and J lost 8 bases. The CDR3 spells CASCTLAGGGDEQFF. The CDR3 DNA reads TGTGCCAGCTGTACCCTAGCGGGAGGAGGAGATGAGCAGTTCTTC.

This clonotype was observed many times. The genes are TRBV6-5 and TRBJ2-1; D is ambiguous. Per the germline V gene, CDR1 is MNHEY and CDR2 is SVGAGI. This CDR3 has 13 residues. The V end was cut by 0 bases, the J end by 9 bases, with 9 bases between. CDR3 nucleotides: TGTGCCAGCAGTTACTCATCCGGCATTGAGCAGTTCTTC. Translated: CASSYSSGIEQFF.